This is a list of T cell receptor beta chains from one sample in a study of Ad26.COV2.S vaccination and SARS-CoV-2 variants. The method was immunoSEQ multiplex PCR; TCRdb's version includes in-frame clones alone and lacks a portion of them. The sample consists of about 350,000 clones, roughly 84% of them appearing once. The starting material was peripheral blood, obtained in a trial of Ad26.COV2.S vaccine versus placebo. These receptors all come from a person aged 18-65 years who received the Ad26.COV2.S COVID-19 vaccine or a placebo. CDR3s include the opening cysteine and the closing phenylalanine or tryptophan.

>TRBV21-1|TRBJ2-5
CASSNYSGRSGTQYF
>TRBV30|TRBJ1-5
CAWSVHGQGVQPQHF
>TRBV15|TRBJ1-2
CATNNRGSGYGYTF
>TRBV7-8|TRBJ2-7
CASSLGGTSGSYSYEQYF
>TRBV5-8|TRBJ1-5
CASSLARVGGGQPQHF
>TRBV11-2|TRBJ1-2
CASSLVRGWDGYTF
>TRBV7-7|TRBJ2-2
CASSSNPGELFF
>TRBV6-4|TRBJ2-2
CASSGTEGNTGELFF
>TRBV12-3/TRBV12-4|TRBJ1-1
CASSFGGNTEAFF
>TRBV18|TRBJ2-1
CASSPPGQGAYEQFF
>TRBV11-2|TRBJ2-5
CASSPLASGRAVKTQYF
>TRBV7-2|TRBJ2-5
CASSRDNQETQYF
>TRBV4-3|TRBJ1-2
CASSPQTGAGYGYTF
>TRBV6-5|TRBJ2-7
CASSYGQGSYEQYF
>TRBV19|TRBJ1-5
CASSIVSSSNQPQHF
>TRBV28|TRBJ1-5
CASSLWGDRNQPQHF